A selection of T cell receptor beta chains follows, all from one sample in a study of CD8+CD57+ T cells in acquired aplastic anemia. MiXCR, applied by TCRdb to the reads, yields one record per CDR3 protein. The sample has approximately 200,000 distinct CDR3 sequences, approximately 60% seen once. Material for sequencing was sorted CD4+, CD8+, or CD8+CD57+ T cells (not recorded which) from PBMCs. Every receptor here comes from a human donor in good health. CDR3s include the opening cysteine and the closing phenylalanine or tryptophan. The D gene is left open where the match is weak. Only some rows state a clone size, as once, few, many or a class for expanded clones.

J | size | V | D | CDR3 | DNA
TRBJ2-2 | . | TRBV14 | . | CASSQYGELFF | TGTGCCAGCAGCCAATATGGGGAGCTGTTTTTT
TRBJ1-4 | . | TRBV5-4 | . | CASSSDVAAVDEKLFF | TGTGCCAGCAGCTCCGACGTGGCAGCTGTAGATGAAAAACTGTTTTTT
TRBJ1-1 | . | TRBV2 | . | CASDIEGSGAFF | TGTGCCAGCGATATCGAGGGGTCTGGAGCTTTCTTT
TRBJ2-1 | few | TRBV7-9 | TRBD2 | CASSLATASGYNEQFF | TGTGCCAGCAGCTTAGCAACGGCTAGCGGGTACAATGAGCAGTTCTTC
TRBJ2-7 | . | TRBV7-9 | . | CASSLVTGPNYEQYF | TGTGCCAGCAGCTTAGTAACAGGACCAAACTACGAGCAGTACTTC
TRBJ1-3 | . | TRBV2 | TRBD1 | CASRTGAYSGNTIYF | TGTGCCAGCAGGACAGGGGCCTACTCTGGAAACACCATATATTTT
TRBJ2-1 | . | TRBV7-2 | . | CASSPLFGQGPVDEQFF | TGTGCCAGCAGCCCCCTTTTCGGCCAGGGACCCGTGGATGAGCAGTTCTTC
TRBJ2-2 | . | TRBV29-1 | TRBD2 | CSVPRLAGTGELFF | TGCAGCGTTCCCCGACTAGCGGGCACCGGGGAGCTGTTTTTT
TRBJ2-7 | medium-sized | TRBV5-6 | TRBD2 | CASSVGGEQYF | TGTGCCAGCAGCGTCGGGGGGGAGCAGTACTTC
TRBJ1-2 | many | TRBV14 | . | CASSQVGTAYGYTF | TGTGCCAGCAGCCAAGTAGGTACAGCCTATGGCTACACCTTC
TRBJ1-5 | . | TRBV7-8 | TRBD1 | CASSVWEGGSSNQPQHF | TGTGCCAGCAGCGTATGGGAAGGGGGCAGTTCAAATCAGCCCCAGCATTTT
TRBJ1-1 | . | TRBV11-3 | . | CASSSRDLNTEAFF | TGTGCCAGCAGCTCCCGGGACCTGAACACTGAAGCTTTCTTT
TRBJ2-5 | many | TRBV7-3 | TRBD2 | CASSWGTRDKQETQYF | TGTGCCAGCAGCTGGGGGACTAGGGATAAGCAAGAGACCCAGTACTTC
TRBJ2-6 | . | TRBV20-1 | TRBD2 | CSAWTSGSGANVLTF | TGCAGTGCATGGACTAGCGGCTCTGGGGCCAACGTCCTGACTTTC
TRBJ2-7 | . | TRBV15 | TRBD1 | CATSSLPDRDEQYF | TGTGCCACCAGCAGCTTGCCCGACAGGGACGAGCAGTACTTC
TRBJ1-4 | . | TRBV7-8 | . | CASSLGTGGKLFF | TGTGCCAGCAGCTTAGGGACGGGGGGAAAACTGTTTTTT
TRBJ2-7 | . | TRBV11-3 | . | CASRDSLSYEQYF | TGTGCCAGCCGGGACTCTCTCTCCTACGAGCAGTACTTC